A selection of T cell receptor beta chains follows, all from one sample in a study of blood T cell repertoires in COVID-19. This table comes from immunoSEQ multiplex PCR, and its TCRdb copy is limited to in-frame clones, with some not included. The sample has over 200,000 clones, 88% seen once. Sequenced input: peripheral blood. These receptors were taken from a woman aged 60-75 years with acute or convalescent COVID-19. Each CDR3 is given with its conserved first and last residue. Fields, in order: clone size, D gene, J gene, V gene, CDR3 protein, CDR3 DNA. D genes are given only for firm matches. Clone sizes are given selectively: once, few, many, or a class where the clone is expanded.

-,-,TRBJ1-5,TRBV19,CASSILEGRNRNQPQHF,TGTGCCAGTAGTATACTGGAGGGGAGGAATCGCAATCAGCCCCAGCATTTT
-,-,TRBJ1-1,TRBV18,CASSRQEYNTEAFF,TGTGCCAGCTCACGTCAAGAGTATAACACTGAAGCTTTCTTT
-,-,TRBJ2-3,TRBV9,CASSLFSTDTQYF,TGTGCCAGCAGTTTATTTAGCACAGATACGCAGTATTTT
once,-,TRBJ1-2,TRBV29-1,CSVDGGEGGYTF,TGCAGCGTCGACGGGGGGGAAGGTGGCTACACCTTC
-,-,TRBJ1-5,TRBV7-8,CASSLGHQIGQPQHF,TGTGCCAGCAGCTTGGGACATCAGATAGGTCAGCCCCAGCATTTT
once,-,TRBJ1-5,TRBV6-5,CASSYSVWDFNQPQHF,TGTGCCAGCAGTTACTCGGTTTGGGACTTCAATCAGCCCCAGCATTTT
-,TRBD1,TRBJ1-5,TRBV6-5,CASSRQGNSNQPQHF,TGTGCCAGCAGTAGACAGGGAAATAGCAATCAGCCCCAGCATTTT
few,TRBD1,TRBJ1-1,TRBV7-8,CASSPGQAAFF,TGTGCCAGCAGCCCGGGACAGGCGGCTTTCTTT
-,-,TRBJ1-1,TRBV7-8,CASSSTGLDTEAFF,TGTGCCAGCAGCTCTACAGGGTTAGACACTGAAGCTTTCTTT
-,TRBD2,TRBJ2-2,TRBV9,CASSPTGTSNTGELFF,TGTGCCAGCAGCCCAACCGGGACTAGCAACACCGGGGAGCTGTTTTTT
-,-,TRBJ2-7,TRBV10-1,CASSELVGANEQYF,TGCGCCAGCAGTGAGTTGGTAGGGGCTAACGAGCAGTACTTC
-,-,TRBJ1-6,TRBV6-4,CASSEIGGSYNSPLHF,TGTGCCAGCAGTGAGATCGGGGGATCCTATAATTCACCCCTCCACTTT
-,-,TRBJ2-3,TRBV9,CASSVVGLAGTQYF,TGTGCCAGCAGCGTAGTAGGGCTAGCAGGTACGCAGTATTTT
-,-,TRBJ1-1,TRBV10-3,CAISAGGEAFF,TGTGCCATCAGTGCCGGGGGGGAAGCTTTCTTT
-,-,TRBJ1-1,TRBV19,CASSIPLGGRDTEAFF,TGTGCCAGTAGTATCCCTTTGGGGGGAAGAGACACTGAAGCTTTCTTT
-,-,TRBJ1-1,TRBV9,CASSVNGGIGTEAFF,TGTGCCAGCAGCGTAAACGGCGGAATCGGCACTGAAGCTTTCTTT
-,-,TRBJ2-7,TRBV11-2,CASSLDRQAPYEQYF,TGTGCCAGCAGCTTAGATCGGCAGGCTCCCTACGAGCAGTACTTC
once,-,TRBJ1-4,TRBV20-1,CSARLEKLFF,TGCAGTGCCAGACTGGAAAAACTGTTTTTT
few,-,TRBJ1-4,TRBV5-1,CASSFQGLNEKLFF,TGCGCCAGCAGCTTCCAGGGACTTAATGAAAAACTGTTTTTT
-,TRBD2,TRBJ2-3,TRBV7-3,CASSLTGGSDTQYF,TGTGCCAGCAGCCTGACCGGGGGGTCAGATACGCAGTATTTT
-,-,TRBJ2-7,TRBV5-4,CASSSFLGSSYEQYF,TGTGCCAGCAGCTCCTTTTTGGGGAGCTCCTACGAGCAGTACTTC
-,-,TRBJ1-6,TRBV3-1/TRBV3-2,CASSPDMSYNSPLHF,TGTGCCAGCAGCCCCGACATGTCCTATAATTCACCCCTCCACTTT
-,-,TRBJ2-5,TRBV9,CASSVGGLEQETQYF,TGTGCCAGCAGCGTAGGGGGCCTCGAGCAAGAGACCCAGTACTTC
-,TRBD2,TRBJ2-3,TRBV10-1,CASSSSGRATDTQYF,TGCGCCAGCAGTTCTAGCGGGAGGGCCACCGATACGCAGTATTTT
-,-,TRBJ1-1,TRBV15,CATSRERTRTFSEAFF,TGTGCCACCAGCAGAGAAAGGACGCGGACTTTCTCTGAAGCTTTCTTT
-,-,TRBJ1-2,TRBV19,CASTRTDSGHGYTF,TGTGCCAGCACTCGGACAGACTCAGGTCATGGCTACACCTTC
-,TRBD1,TRBJ2-2,TRBV7-2,CASSPRATGGRNTGELFF,TGTGCCAGCAGCCCGCGCGCGACAGGGGGTAGAAACACCGGGGAGCTGTTTTTT
-,-,TRBJ1-4,TRBV15,CATSRETVRVEKLFF,TGTGCCACCAGCAGAGAGACAGTCAGGGTAGAAAAACTGTTTTTT
few,TRBD1,TRBJ1-1,TRBV19,CATHRGLRGTEAFF,TGTGCCACCCACAGGGGACTCCGGGGTACTGAAGCTTTCTTT
-,TRBD1,TRBJ2-3,TRBV24-1,CATSVHRGLTDTQYF,TGTGCCACCAGTGTCCACAGGGGGCTGACAGATACGCAGTATTTT
-,TRBD2,TRBJ2-7,TRBV27,CASSFRRTSGRDGEQYF,TGTGCCAGCAGTTTTCGCCGGACTAGCGGGAGGGATGGCGAGCAGTACTTC
-,-,TRBJ1-2,TRBV5-1,CASKPQGRVGYGYTF,TGCGCCAGCAAACCCCAGGGCAGGGTCGGGTATGGCTACACCTTC
-,-,TRBJ1-6,TRBV5-1,CASSLLAGNSSPLHF,TGCGCCAGCAGCTTGTTGGCAGGCAACTCCTCACCCCTCCACTTT
-,-,TRBJ2-6,TRBV5-8,CASSLLRATGANVLTF,TGTGCCAGCAGCTTGTTGAGGGCAACTGGGGCCAACGTCCTGACTTTC
-,-,TRBJ1-5,TRBV13,CASSIQGNQPQHF,TGTGCCAGCAGCATACAGGGTAATCAGCCCCAGCATTTT
-,TRBD1,TRBJ1-5,TRBV6-6,CASSYQDRVSNQPQHF,TGTGCCAGCAGTTACCAGGACAGGGTTTCCAATCAGCCCCAGCATTTT
-,TRBD1,TRBJ1-6,TRBV27,CASKTGTGNGSPLHF,TGTGCCAGCAAGACCGGGACAGGGAACGGTTCACCCCTCCACTTT
-,-,TRBJ1-1,TRBV12-3/TRBV12-4,CASSLGGAEAFF,TGTGCCAGCAGTTTGGGGGGGGCTGAAGCTTTCTTT
-,TRBD2,TRBJ2-3,TRBV7-3,CASSSRRAGGLGTDTQYF,TGTGCCAGCAGCTCCAGAAGAGCGGGGGGGCTTGGCACAGATACGCAGTATTTT
-,TRBD1,TRBJ1-5,TRBV4-2,CASSQVGQLNQPQHF,TGTGCCAGCAGCCAAGTGGGACAGCTAAATCAGCCCCAGCATTTT
-,TRBD1,TRBJ1-2,TRBV19,CASSIGGQGLNYGYTF,TGTGCCAGTAGTATTGGAGGACAGGGCTTGAACTATGGCTACACCTTC
-,-,TRBJ1-1,TRBV10-3,CAISLQENTEAFF,TGTGCCATCAGTTTACAGGAGAACACTGAAGCTTTCTTT
-,-,TRBJ1-1,TRBV7-9,CASSAPGTLNTEAFF,TGTGCCAGCAGCGCCCCCGGGACACTCAACACTGAAGCTTTCTTT
-,-,TRBJ2-3,TRBV15,CATSGFTWGGDTQYF,TGTGCCACCAGCGGCTTCACTTGGGGCGGCGATACGCAGTATTTT
-,-,TRBJ2-1,TRBV28,CASSPNTRYNEQFF,TGTGCCAGCAGTCCAAATACTAGATACAATGAGCAGTTCTTC
-,TRBD2,TRBJ2-2,TRBV11-3,CASSHGLAGALNTGELFF,TGTGCCAGCAGTCACGGACTAGCGGGGGCCTTGAACACCGGGGAGCTGTTTTTT
-,-,TRBJ1-6,TRBV27,CASSFGALGGGSNSPLHF,TGTGCCAGCAGTTTCGGGGCTCTTGGGGGGGGAAGTAATTCACCCCTCCACTTT
-,TRBD2,TRBJ2-5,TRBV7-9,CASSSSRVNLAEHQETQYF,TGTGCCAGCAGCTCCTCCCGGGTGAATCTAGCGGAACACCAAGAGACCCAGTACTTC
-,TRBD1,TRBJ2-3,TRBV5-1,CASSQRDRSTDTQYF,TGCGCCAGCAGCCAAAGGGACAGAAGCACAGATACGCAGTATTTT
-,TRBD2,TRBJ2-5,TRBV7-2,CASSPGLAKETQYF,TGTGCCAGCAGCCCCGGACTAGCTAAAGAGACCCAGTACTTC
-,-,TRBJ1-4,TRBV27,CASLGGEKLFF,TGTGCCAGCCTCGGGGGGGAAAAACTGTTTTTT
once,-,TRBJ1-1,TRBV7-2,CASSLAPGGVTEAFF,TGTGCCAGCAGCTTGGCCCCGGGGGGAGTCACTGAAGCTTTCTTT
-,-,TRBJ1-5,TRBV19,CASSSGLSRGQPQHF,TGTGCCAGTAGTTCCGGACTGTCTCGGGGTCAGCCCCAGCATTTT
-,-,TRBJ2-7,TRBV6-4,CASNNRIYEQYF,TGTGCCAGCAACAACAGGATTTACGAGCAGTACTTC
-,TRBD2,TRBJ2-1,TRBV6-2/TRBV6-3,CASSYSGGRGNEQFF,TGTGCCAGCAGTTACTCGGGCGGGAGGGGCAATGAGCAGTTCTTC
-,-,TRBJ1-2,TRBV19,CASSIPGANYGYTF,TGTGCCAGTAGTATCCCAGGCGCTAACTATGGCTACACCTTC
-,-,TRBJ1-5,TRBV6-5,CASSYVRNQPQHF,TGTGCCAGCAGTTATGTCCGTAATCAGCCCCAGCATTTT
-,TRBD2,TRBJ2-2,TRBV7-2,CASSLVGLAGGDTGELFF,TGTGCCAGCAGCTTAGTGGGCCTAGCGGGGGGGGACACCGGGGAGCTGTTTTTT
-,-,TRBJ2-1,TRBV7-2,CASTVFGQSTYNEQFF,TGTGCCAGCACCGTCTTCGGACAGTCGACCTACAATGAGCAGTTCTTC
-,-,TRBJ1-1,TRBV7-9,CASSPRQNTEAFF,TGTGCCAGCAGCCCCCGACAGAACACTGAAGCTTTCTTT